This T cell receptor (beta chain) was recorded in a study of response to subunit inactivated influenza vaccine (dated by TCRdb to 2016 to 2018). About the study as a whole: Deep quantitative profiling of the T cell receptor repertoire was used in the study to follow responses to a trivalent subunit inactivated influenza vaccine.

Results the study describes overall, beyond this receptor: It was suggested by the authors that each seasonal influenza vaccination may recruit only a limited number of new T cells.

About this clonotype itself: Its specific antigen is unknown. The sample holds no much larger clone one base away, and base qualities are not on file.

To prepare the library, RT-PCR was applied. Instrument on record: Illumina HiSeq 2500. Clones were called with MiXCR by TCRdb after fastp trimmed the public reads at Q25, and only in-frame beta chains were retained. Entries are consolidated by CDR3 protein sequence, retaining the most common genes and DNA. A total of over 450,000 distinct CDR3 sequences appear in this sample, under 15% of them only once. Less than 15% of the sample lies in the top ten. CDR1 SEHNR and CDR2 FQNEAQ were looked up in the germline V gene (reference sequence). From the cysteine through the phenylalanine, the CDR3 covers 15 amino acids. Of the read, only the CDR3 DNA is kept; its 45 bases are in frame from base 1. V loses 5 bases, J loses 4 bases, and the germline ends lie 14 bases apart. Per the publication, the time point label means: around 45 days after influenza vaccine administration.

The starting material was PBMCs from blood, obtained roughly 47 days after vaccination. The chain is made from TRBV7-9 and TRBJ2-2, with no confident D gene call. This clonotype originated in a man aged 45-65 years who received an inactivated influenza vaccine. Donor details come from another sample of the same person, matched by shared clones. The DNA reads TGTGCCAGCAGCATCAGACGGCTTGGCACCGGGGAGCTGTTTTTT. Translated, it gives CASSIRRLGTGELFF.